These 5 T cell receptor beta chains were all obtained from the same sample, sequenced in a study of human T cells and chemical hapten exposure. Described time point: patch test 1, 2 weeks after DPC sensitization. Sample treatment: therapeutic diphenylcyclopropenone sensitization with weekly scalp DPC. TCRdb processed the RACE reads anew with MiXCR; each CDR3 protein has one entry. Among 180,000 or so distinct CDR3 sequences, about a fifth were seen once, and the ten largest hold approximately 6.7%. Sequences were derived from whole blood, sampled in connection with sensitization to the hapten diphenylcyclopropenone (DPC). The receptors come from a woman aged 50 to 60 with alopecia areata. Some clones in this sample may be carry-over from other donors' samples.

The chain carries TRBV11-2 and TRBJ1-1, with D possibly TRBD1 on 6 matching bases. V was trimmed by 4 bases and J by 8 bases, leaving 11 bases between them. The CDR3 extends over 12 amino acids. Germline V gives CDR1 SGHAT, CDR2 FQNNGV. CDR3: CASSSPGHEAFF. DNA of the CDR3: TGTGCCAGCAGCTCTCCGGGACACGAAGCTTTCTTT.

The rearrangement joins TRBV29-1 to TRBJ2-1; 7 positions agree with TRBD2. V shed 0 bases, J shed 6 bases, and the junction held 8 bases outside the gene matches. This CDR3 contains 15 residues. The germline gives CDR1 SQVTM, CDR2 ANQGSEA. In DNA form, the CDR3 reads TGCAGCGTTGAAGACGGGGCGGGAGCGTCCAATGAGCAGTTCTTC. Translation: CSVEDGAGASNEQFF.

The CDR3 region is CASSASWTGKAFF. The CDR3 nucleotides are TGTGCCAGCAGTGCGTCTTGGACAGGTAAAGCTTTCTTT. This rearrangement joins TRBV6-5 to TRBJ1-1; 7 bases are shared with TRBD1. J was trimmed by 9 bases and V by 5 bases; bases with no gene match: 9. Germline loops: CDR1 MNHEY, CDR2 SVGAGI. The CDR3 runs to 13 residues.

J is TRBJ2-3 and V is TRBV7-2; 11 nucleotides match TRBD2. Per germline, CDR1 SGHTA and CDR2 FQGNSA. V shed 0 bases and J 3 bases; nucleotides not matched to a gene: 8. This CDR3 comprises 18 residues. The CDR3 sequence is CASSLAVAGGVGTDTQYF. CDR3 nucleotide sequence: TGTGCCAGCAGCTTAGCAGTAGCGGGGGGGGTCGGTACAGATACGCAGTATTTT.

This clonotype was counted only a few times. The chain joins TRBV2 to TRBJ2-6; no clear D. V was clipped by 4 bases and J by 0 bases, with 7 bases between them. CDR3 size: 15 residues. The germline gives CDR1 SNHLY, CDR2 FYNNEI. CDR3 amino acids: CASSVLSSGANVLTF. CDR3 nucleotide sequence: TGTGCCAGCAGTGTTCTAAGCTCTGGGGCCAACGTCCTGACTTTC.